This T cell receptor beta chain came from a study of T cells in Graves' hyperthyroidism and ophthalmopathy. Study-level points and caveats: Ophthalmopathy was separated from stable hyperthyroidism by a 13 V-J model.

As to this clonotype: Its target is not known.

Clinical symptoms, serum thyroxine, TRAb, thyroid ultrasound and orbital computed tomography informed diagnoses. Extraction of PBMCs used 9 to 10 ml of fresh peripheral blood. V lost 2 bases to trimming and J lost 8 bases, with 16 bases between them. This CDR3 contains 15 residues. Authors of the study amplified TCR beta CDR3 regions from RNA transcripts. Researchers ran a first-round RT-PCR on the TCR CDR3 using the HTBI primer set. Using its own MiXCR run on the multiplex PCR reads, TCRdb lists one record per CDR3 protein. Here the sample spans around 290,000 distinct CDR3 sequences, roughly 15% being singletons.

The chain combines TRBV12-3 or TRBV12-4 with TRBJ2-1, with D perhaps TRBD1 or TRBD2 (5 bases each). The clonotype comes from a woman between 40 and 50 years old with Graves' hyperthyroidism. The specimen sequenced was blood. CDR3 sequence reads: CASSLYGITGHEQFF. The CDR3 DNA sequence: TGTGCCAGCAGTTTATACGGGATAACGGGGCATGAGCAGTTCTTC.